This T cell receptor beta chain comes out of a study of blood T cell repertoires in COVID-19. Study as a whole: From the United States, Italy and Spain came samples of acute and convalescent COVID-19. T cells, B-cell-depleted T cells, or PBMCs provided the cDNA or gDNA that served as material.

Seattle cases were enrolled at active infection and followed longitudinally. Germline V lookup: CDR1 MGHDK, CDR2 SYGVNS. The V gene end was trimmed by 1 base and the J gene end by 1 base; junction bases not matched to a gene: 6. There are 17 residues in the CDR3. As handled by the study authors: The assay estimated nucleated cells by amplifying reference gene primers. Using immunoSEQ multiplex PCR, the repertoire was profiled, and TCRdb retains in-frame clones only, with some absent. From that table come the V and J calls and clone size; the DNA was used to work out D and trimming. Of approximately 75,000 clones in the sample, 65% to 85% were seen once.

This chain joins TRBV25-1 and TRBJ1-3; 8 nucleotides agree with TRBD1. The sample comprised peripheral blood. This clonotype was sampled from a man aged 50 to 59 with COVID-19, enrolled during active disease. The CDR3 DNA reads TGTGCCAGCAGTGAATCGCCGGGACAGGCATCTGGAAACACCATATATTTT. Its protein is CASSESPGQASGNTIYF.